Listed below are T cell receptor beta chains from one sample, sequenced in a study of blood T cell repertoires in COVID-19. Profiling relied on immunoSEQ multiplex PCR, and the TCRdb table lists in-frame clones only, not all of them. Among roughly 43,000 clones listed, about 90% were seen once. The sequencing sample was made of peripheral blood. The receptors come from a middle-aged man with active COVID-19. Both conserved end residues are part of each CDR3. The order of the fields is V gene, clone size, CDR3 length, J gene, D gene, CDR3 protein, CDR3 DNA. D genes are given only for firm matches. Clone size is not always given. Where it is, it says once, few, many or a class for expanded clones.

TRBV29-1	once	10	TRBJ1-1	-	CSVVRSEAFF	TGCAGCGTTGTCAGATCTGAAGCTTTCTTT
TRBV4-2	few	15	TRBJ1-2	-	CASSQEVNRDYGYTF	TGTGCCAGCAGCCAAGAAGTTAACAGGGATTATGGCTACACCTTC
TRBV7-6	once	16	TRBJ1-3	-	CASSSLDRDSGNTIYF	TGTGCCAGCAGCTCGCTCGACAGAGACTCTGGAAACACCATATATTTT
TRBV7-9	-	16	TRBJ1-2	-	CASSLSLAGAGYGYTF	TGTGCCAGCAGCTTATCGTTAGCAGGGGCTGGCTATGGCTACACCTTC
TRBV7-2	-	15	TRBJ2-7	TRBD1	CASSPDWTGSYEQYF	TGTGCCAGCAGCCCTGATTGGACAGGGAGTTACGAGCAGTACTTC
TRBV7-2	-	12	TRBJ1-1	TRBD1	CASSRDRAEAFF	TGTGCCAGCAGCCGGGACAGGGCTGAAGCTTTCTTT
TRBV27	-	12	TRBJ1-1	TRBD1	CASSYRGTEAFF	TGTGCCAGCAGTTACAGGGGCACTGAAGCTTTCTTT
TRBV28	-	13	TRBJ2-3	-	CASSSPPTDTQYF	TGTGCCAGCAGTTCTCCCCCCACAGATACGCAGTATTTT
TRBV9	-	17	TRBJ2-3	TRBD1	CASSVAAQGLRPDTQYF	TGTGCCAGCAGCGTAGCGGCACAGGGGCTTCGTCCAGATACGCAGTATTTT
TRBV5-1	once	16	TRBJ2-5	TRBD1	CASSPGTGGGRETQYF	TGCGCCAGCAGCCCAGGGACAGGGGGAGGGCGGGAGACCCAGTACTTC
TRBV7-8	-	17	TRBJ2-7	-	CASSLGSGVLAFYEQYF	TGTGCCAGCAGCTTAGGGTCGGGGGTACTAGCTTTCTACGAGCAGTACTTC
TRBV2	-	14	TRBJ1-6	TRBD1	CASSFRTGNSPLHF	TGTGCCAGCAGTTTTCGGACAGGGAATTCACCCCTCCACTTT
TRBV2	-	11	TRBJ1-2	-	CASSVKYGYTF	TGTGCCAGCAGCGTTAAATATGGCTACACCTTC
TRBV4-2	-	16	TRBJ1-4	-	CASSQDFLLSNEKLFF	TGTGCCAGCAGCCAGGATTTTCTACTATCTAATGAAAAACTGTTTTTT
TRBV5-1	-	15	TRBJ2-5	-	CASSLFPGTEETQYF	TGCGCCAGCAGCTTGTTTCCTGGTACAGAAGAGACCCAGTACTTC